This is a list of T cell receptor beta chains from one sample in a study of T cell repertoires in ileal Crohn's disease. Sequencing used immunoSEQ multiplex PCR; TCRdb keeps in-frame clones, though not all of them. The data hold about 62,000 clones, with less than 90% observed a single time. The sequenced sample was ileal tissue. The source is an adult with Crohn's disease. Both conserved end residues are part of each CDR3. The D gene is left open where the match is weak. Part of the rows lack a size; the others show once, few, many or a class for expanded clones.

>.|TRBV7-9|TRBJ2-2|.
CASSLALATGELFF
TGTGCCAGCAGCTTAGCGCTAGCAACCGGGGAGCTGTTTTTT
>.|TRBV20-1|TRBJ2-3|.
CSARQATTQYF
TGCAGTGCTAGACAAGCGACGACGCAGTATTTT
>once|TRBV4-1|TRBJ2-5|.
CASSQDTPGTVQETQYF
TGCGCCAGCAGCCAAGATACCCCAGGGACTGTCCAAGAGACCCAGTACTTC
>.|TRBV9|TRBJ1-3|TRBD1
CASSALQGTGNTIYF
TGTGCCAGCAGCGCGCTACAGGGGACAGGAAACACCATATATTTT
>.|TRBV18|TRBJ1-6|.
CASLSARNSPLHF
TGTGCCAGCTTGTCAGCGCGGAATTCACCCCTCCACTTT
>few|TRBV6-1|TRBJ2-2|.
CASSERLAGELFF
TGTGCCAGCAGTGAGCGGCTCGCCGGGGAGCTGTTTTTT
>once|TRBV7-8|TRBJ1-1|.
CASSFRGRTEAFF
TGTGCCAGCAGCTTCAGGGGTCGAACTGAAGCTTTCTTT
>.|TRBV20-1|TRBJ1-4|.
CSASNNEKLFF
TGCAGTGCTAGCAATAATGAAAAACTGTTTTTT
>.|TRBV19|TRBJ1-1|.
CASSPPAPQGTEAFF
TGTGCCAGTAGTCCACCTGCTCCTCAGGGCACTGAAGCTTTCTTT
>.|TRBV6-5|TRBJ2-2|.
CASSYGLNGELFF
TGTGCCAGCAGTTACGGACTTAATGGGGAGCTGTTTTTT
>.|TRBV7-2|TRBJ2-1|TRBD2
CASSLTSGSNEQFF
TGTGCCAGCAGCTTAACTAGCGGGAGTAATGAGCAGTTCTTC
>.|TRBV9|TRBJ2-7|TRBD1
CASSEGQGAWGEQYF
TGTGCCAGCAGCGAGGGACAGGGCGCGTGGGGCGAGCAGTACTTC
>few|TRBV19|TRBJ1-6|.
CASQTVNYNSPLHF
TGTGCCAGCCAGACAGTCAACTATAATTCACCCCTCCACTTT
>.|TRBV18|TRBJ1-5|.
CASSPGGFGNQPQHF
TGTGCCAGCTCACCCGGCGGTTTTGGCAATCAGCCCCAGCATTTT
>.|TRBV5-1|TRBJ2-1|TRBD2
CASRSVAGVEEQFF
TGCGCCAGCCGGTCGGTAGCGGGGGTAGAAGAGCAGTTCTTC
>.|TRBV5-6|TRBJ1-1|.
CASSPGMNTEAFF
TGTGCCAGCAGCCCCGGGATGAACACTGAAGCTTTCTTT
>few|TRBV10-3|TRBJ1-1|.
CAIHGAGATEAFF
TGTGCCATCCACGGGGCGGGGGCGACTGAAGCTTTCTTT
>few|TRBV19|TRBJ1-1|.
CASSHRLNTEAFF
TGTGCCAGTAGCCACAGACTGAACACTGAAGCTTTCTTT
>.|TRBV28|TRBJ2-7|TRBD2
CASSLGGGLSYEQYF
TGTGCCAGCAGCTTGGGGGGGGGACTCTCCTACGAGCAGTACTTC
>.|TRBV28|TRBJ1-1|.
CASRQGGMNTEAFF
TGTGCCAGCCGGCAGGGAGGGATGAACACTGAAGCTTTCTTT
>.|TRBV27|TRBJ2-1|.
CASSLSIGLHNEQFF
TGTGCCAGCAGTTTATCAATCGGGTTGCACAATGAGCAGTTCTTC
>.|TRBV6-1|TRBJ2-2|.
CASLFRGTGELFF
TGTGCCAGCTTATTCAGGGGTACCGGGGAGCTGTTTTTT
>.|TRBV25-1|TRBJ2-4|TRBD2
CASSELGGGSDKNIQYF
TGTGCCAGCAGTGAATTGGGGGGGGGATCTGACAAAAACATTCAGTACTTC
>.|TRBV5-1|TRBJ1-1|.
CASSLAGVGTEAFF
TGCGCCAGCAGCTTGGCCGGGGTGGGCACTGAAGCTTTCTTT
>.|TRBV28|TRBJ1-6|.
CASSLSAGYNSPLHF
TGTGCCAGCAGTTTGTCGGCAGGATATAATTCACCCCTCCACTTT
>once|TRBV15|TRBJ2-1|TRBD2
CATSRGTSADNEQFF
TGTGCCACCAGCAGAGGGACTAGCGCCGACAATGAGCAGTTCTTC